One sample yielded the 10 T cell receptor beta chains listed below, sequenced in a study of shared clonotypes between healthy human individuals. Some clones are missing from TCRdb's copy, which holds only in-frame ones; the method was immunoSEQ multiplex PCR. The table records roughly 2.2 million clones, 80% to 95% of them present only once. The sequencing sample was made of naive CD4+ T cells from PBMCs. The subset: CD45RA+ positively selected. The receptors stem from a man in his late teens or twenties in good health. Some clones in this sample may be carry-over from other donors' samples.

The genes are TRBV6-5 and TRBJ2-5; no definite D call. V was pared by 6 bases and J by 5 bases, with 10 bases between. The CDR3 has 12 residues. Germline CDR1 MNHEY, CDR2 SVGAGI. CDR3 nucleotides: TGTGCCAGCAGATCACAACCGGAGACCCAGTACTTC. It translates to CASRSQPETQYF.

This clone was recorded once. The genes are TRBV7-8 and TRBJ1-2; no clear D. V was clipped by 1 base and J by 1 base, with 10 bases between them. The germline CDR1 and CDR2 sequences are SGHVS and FQNEAQ. The CDR3 has 15 residues. CDR3: CASSLDPRINYGYTF. The CDR3, as DNA: TGTGCCAGCAGCTTAGACCCCCGGATTAACTATGGCTACACCTTC.

The chain is built from TRBV7-9 and TRBJ2-5; maybe TRBD1 (6 bases). Germline V gene sequence: CDR1 SEHNR, CDR2 FQNEAQ (reference sequence). The ends were cut back, 4 bases at V and 4 bases at J, with 16 bases in the middle. This CDR3 contains 15 residues. CDR3 DNA: TGTGCCAGCAGCTCCGGGGACACTTGGGGAGAGACCCAGTACTTC. It codes for CASSSGDTWGETQYF.

On this clone itself: The same CDR3 arises from other DNA sequences in this sample as well. The V and J genes are TRBV11-2 and TRBJ2-5; D might be TRBD1 (6 bases). Germline lookup yields CDR1 SGHAT and CDR2 FQNNGV. The CDR3 is made up of 13 amino acids. Trimming took off 5 bases at V and 2 bases at J, with 9 bases between the two ends. The CDR3 region is CASSRTVQETQYF. The CDR3 region has the DNA TGTGCCAGCAGCCGGACAGTACAAGAGACCCAGTACTTC.

This clone was recorded once. The DNA of the CDR3 is TGTGCCACCAGCAGAGAGGCGGCCGCAGATACGCAGTATTTT. Its protein product is CATSREAAADTQYF. The J gene is TRBJ2-3, the V gene TRBV15; D not certain. This CDR3 comprises 14 residues. Germline V gene sequence: CDR1 LNHNV, CDR2 YYDKDF (reference sequence). The V gene lost 0 bases and the J gene lost 4 bases, with 8 bases spanning the gap.

The gene calls are TRBV6-5 and TRBJ2-3; TRBD2 matches 7 bases. This CDR3 has 16 amino acids. Trimming removed 2 bases from V and 0 bases from J; junction bases left unmatched: 5. Germline-derived CDR1 and CDR2 are MNHEY and SVGAGI. Written as DNA, the CDR3 is TGTGCCAGCAGTTACGCGACTAGCCCTAGCACAGATACGCAGTATTTT. Its translation: CASSYATSPSTDTQYF.

This clone was seen just once. The chain has TRBV6-5 and TRBJ2-1, with TRBD2 matching over 7 bases. Germline CDR1 is MNHEY and CDR2 is SVGAGI. The junction had 13 bases not matched to a gene; V was cut back by 7 bases and J by 7 bases. This CDR3 spans 15 amino acids. The CDR3 nucleotides are TGTGCCAGCACCCGCCTTGCGGGAGAGGTGAATGAGCAGTTCTTC. As protein: CASTRLAGEVNEQFF.

The rearrangement uses TRBV9 and TRBJ1-1; no clear D gene. V lost 3 bases to trimming and J lost 0 bases, with 12 bases between them. Per germline, CDR1 SGDLS and CDR2 YYNGEE. The CDR3 has 15 amino acids. The CDR3: CASSAHRAMNTEAFF. The CDR3, as DNA: TGTGCCAGCAGCGCCCACAGAGCCATGAACACTGAAGCTTTCTTT.

The rearrangement joins TRBV7-9 to TRBJ1-4; 7 bases align to TRBD1. Germline V CDR1 and CDR2: SEHNR, FQNEAQ (reference sequence). The length of the CDR3 is 15 residues. Germline trimming cut 5 bases from V and 5 bases from J; bases unmatched to any gene: 8. The CDR3 loop reads CASSLRTGENEKLFF. The CDR3 coding sequence is TGTGCCAGCAGCCTCAGAACAGGGGAAAATGAAAAACTGTTTTTT.

The chain recombines TRBV5-1 with TRBJ2-1, with unresolved D. Germline lookup yields CDR1 SGHRS and CDR2 YFSETQ. V was shortened by 0 bases and J by 8 bases, with 12 bases between the two germline ends. CDR3 length: 14 residues. The CDR3 here is CASSLVVDVYEQFF. The DNA of the CDR3 is TGCGCCAGCAGCTTGGTTGTCGATGTGTATGAGCAGTTCTTC.